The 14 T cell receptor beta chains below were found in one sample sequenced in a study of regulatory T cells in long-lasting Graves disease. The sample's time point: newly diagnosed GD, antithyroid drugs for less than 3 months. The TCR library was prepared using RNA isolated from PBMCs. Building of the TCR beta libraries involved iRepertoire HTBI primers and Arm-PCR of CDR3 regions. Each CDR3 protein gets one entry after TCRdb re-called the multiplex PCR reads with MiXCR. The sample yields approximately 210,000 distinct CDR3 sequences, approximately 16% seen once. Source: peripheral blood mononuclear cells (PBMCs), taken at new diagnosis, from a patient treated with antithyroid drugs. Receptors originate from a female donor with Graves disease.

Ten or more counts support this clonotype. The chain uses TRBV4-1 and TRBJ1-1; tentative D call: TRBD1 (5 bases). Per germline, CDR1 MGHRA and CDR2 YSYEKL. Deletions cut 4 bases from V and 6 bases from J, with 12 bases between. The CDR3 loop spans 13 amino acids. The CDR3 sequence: CASSRDNRPEAFF. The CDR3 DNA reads TGCGCCAGCAGCCGGGATAACAGGCCTGAAGCTTTCTTT.

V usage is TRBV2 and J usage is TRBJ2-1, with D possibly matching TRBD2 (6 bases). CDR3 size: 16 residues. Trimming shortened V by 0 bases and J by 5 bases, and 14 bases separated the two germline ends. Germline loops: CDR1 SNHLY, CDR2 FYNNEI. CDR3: CASSEAGGPPDNEQFF. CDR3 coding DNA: TGTGCCAGCAGTGAAGCGGGAGGACCGCCAGACAATGAGCAGTTCTTC.

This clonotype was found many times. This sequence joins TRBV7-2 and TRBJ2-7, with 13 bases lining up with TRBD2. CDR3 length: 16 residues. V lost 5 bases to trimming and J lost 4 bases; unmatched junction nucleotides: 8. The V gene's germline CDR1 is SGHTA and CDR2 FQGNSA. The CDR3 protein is CASSGWTSGSHYEQYF. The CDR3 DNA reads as TGTGCCAGCAGCGGGTGGACTAGCGGGAGCCATTACGAGCAGTACTTC. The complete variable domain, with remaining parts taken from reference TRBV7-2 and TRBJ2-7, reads GAGVSQSPSNKVTEKGKDVELRCDPISGHTALYWYRQSLGQGLEFLIYFQGNSAPDKSGLPSDRFSAERTGGSVSTLTIQRTQQEDSAVYLCASSGWTSGSHYEQYFGPGTRLTVT.

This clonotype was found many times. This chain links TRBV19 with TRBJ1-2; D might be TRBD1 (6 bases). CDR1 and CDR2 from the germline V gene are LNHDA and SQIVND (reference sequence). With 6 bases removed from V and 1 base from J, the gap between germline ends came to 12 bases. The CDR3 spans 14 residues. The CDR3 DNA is TGTGCCAGTAGGAGGGGACAACTTAACTATGGCTACACCTTC. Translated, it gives CASRRGQLNYGYTF.

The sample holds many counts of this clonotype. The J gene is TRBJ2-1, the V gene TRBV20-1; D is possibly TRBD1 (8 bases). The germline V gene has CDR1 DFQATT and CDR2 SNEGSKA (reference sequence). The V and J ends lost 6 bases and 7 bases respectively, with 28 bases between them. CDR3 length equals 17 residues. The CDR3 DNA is TGCAGTGCCAGGGGGCGGGAGATAAGTGTTTTGGGGAATGAGCAGTTCTTC. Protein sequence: CSARGREISVLGNEQFF.

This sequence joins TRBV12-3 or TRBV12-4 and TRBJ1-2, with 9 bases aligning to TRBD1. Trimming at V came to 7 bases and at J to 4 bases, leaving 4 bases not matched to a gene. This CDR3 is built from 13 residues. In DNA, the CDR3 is TGTGCCAGCACCACAGGGGGCTCCTATGGCTACACCTTC. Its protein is CASTTGGSYGYTF.

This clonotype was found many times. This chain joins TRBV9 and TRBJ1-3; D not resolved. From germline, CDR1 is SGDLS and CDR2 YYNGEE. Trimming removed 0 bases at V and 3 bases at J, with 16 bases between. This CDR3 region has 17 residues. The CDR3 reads CASSVEGTAGRGNTIYF. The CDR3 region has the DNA TGTGCCAGCAGCGTAGAGGGAACCGCTGGTCGTGGAAACACCATATATTTT. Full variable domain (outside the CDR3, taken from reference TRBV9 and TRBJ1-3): DSGVTQTPKHLITATGQRVTLRCSPRSGDLSVYWYQQSLDQGLQFLIQYYNGEERAKGNILERFSAQQFPDLHSELNLSSLELGDSALYFCASSVEGTAGRGNTIYFGEGSWLTVV.

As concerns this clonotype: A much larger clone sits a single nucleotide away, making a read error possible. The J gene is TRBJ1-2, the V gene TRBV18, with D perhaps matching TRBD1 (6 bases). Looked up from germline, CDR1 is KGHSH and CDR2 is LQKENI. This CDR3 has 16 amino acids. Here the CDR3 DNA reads TGTGCCAGCTCACCATACTCAGGGGCGACGAACTATAGCTACACCTTC. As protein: CASSPYSGATNYSYTF.

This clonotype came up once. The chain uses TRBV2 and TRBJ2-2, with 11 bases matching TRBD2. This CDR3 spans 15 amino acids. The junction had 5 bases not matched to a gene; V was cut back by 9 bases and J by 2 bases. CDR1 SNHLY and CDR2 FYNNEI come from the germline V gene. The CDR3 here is CASRGTSGNTGELFF. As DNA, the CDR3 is TGTGCCAGTAGAGGGACTAGCGGAAACACCGGGGAGCTGTTTTTT.

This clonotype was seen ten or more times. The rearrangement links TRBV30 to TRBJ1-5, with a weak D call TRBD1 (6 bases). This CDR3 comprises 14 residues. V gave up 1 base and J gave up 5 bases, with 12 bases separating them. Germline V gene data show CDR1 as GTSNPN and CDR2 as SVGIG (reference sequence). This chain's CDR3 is CAWSAGVGDQPQHF. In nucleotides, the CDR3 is TGTGCCTGGAGTGCAGGGGTTGGCGATCAGCCCCAGCATTTT.

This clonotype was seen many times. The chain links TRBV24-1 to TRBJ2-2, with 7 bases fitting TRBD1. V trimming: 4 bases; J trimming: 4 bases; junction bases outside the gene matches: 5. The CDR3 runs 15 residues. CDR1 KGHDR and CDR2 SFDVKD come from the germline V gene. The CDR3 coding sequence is TGTGCCACCAGTGACCCTTCAGGGGGCACCGGGGAGCTGTTTTTT. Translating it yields CATSDPSGGTGELFF.

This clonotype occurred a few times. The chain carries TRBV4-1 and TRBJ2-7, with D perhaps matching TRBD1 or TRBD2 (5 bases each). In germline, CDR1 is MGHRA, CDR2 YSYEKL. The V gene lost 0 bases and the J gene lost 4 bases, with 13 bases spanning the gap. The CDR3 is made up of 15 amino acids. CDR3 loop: CASSQERGNKYEQYF. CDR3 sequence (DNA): TGCGCCAGCAGCCAAGAGAGGGGAAATAAGTACGAGCAGTACTTC.

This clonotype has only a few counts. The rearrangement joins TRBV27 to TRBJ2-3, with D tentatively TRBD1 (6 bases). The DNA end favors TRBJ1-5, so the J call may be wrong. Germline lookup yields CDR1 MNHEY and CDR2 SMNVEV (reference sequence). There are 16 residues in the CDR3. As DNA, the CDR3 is TGTGCCAGCAGGACCCTTCAGGGGAGAGGCACAGATACGCAGCATTTT. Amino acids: CASRTLQGRGTDTQHF.

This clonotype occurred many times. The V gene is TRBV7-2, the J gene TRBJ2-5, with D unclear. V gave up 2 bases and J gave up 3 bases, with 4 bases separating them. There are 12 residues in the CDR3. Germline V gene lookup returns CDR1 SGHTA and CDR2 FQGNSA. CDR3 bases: TGTGCCAGCAGCTTATTAGAAGAGACCCAGTACTTC. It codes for CASSLLEETQYF.